This TCR beta chain was recovered during a study of CD8+CD57+ T cells in acquired aplastic anemia. The CDR3 spans 12 residues. The germline gives CDR1 SQVTM, CDR2 ANQGSEA. V lost 4 bases and J 2 bases, leaving 8 bases between the germline ends. Sequenced patients had shown CD8+CD57+ cell expansion by flow cytometry. Genomic DNA served as template for TCR beta VDJ and CDR3 profiling. MiXCR, applied by TCRdb to the reads, yields one record per CDR3 protein. The sample records more than 150,000 distinct CDR3 sequences, 48% being singletons. The sequence was collected from a human donor with aplastic anemia. Sequencing was carried out using sorted CD4+, CD8+, or CD8+CD57+ T cells (not recorded which) from PBMCs. This chain links TRBV29-1 with TRBJ1-2; D is ambiguous. In DNA, the CDR3 is TGCAGCGTTGGGGCAGACAACTATGGCTACACCTTC. Its protein product is CSVGADNYGYTF.